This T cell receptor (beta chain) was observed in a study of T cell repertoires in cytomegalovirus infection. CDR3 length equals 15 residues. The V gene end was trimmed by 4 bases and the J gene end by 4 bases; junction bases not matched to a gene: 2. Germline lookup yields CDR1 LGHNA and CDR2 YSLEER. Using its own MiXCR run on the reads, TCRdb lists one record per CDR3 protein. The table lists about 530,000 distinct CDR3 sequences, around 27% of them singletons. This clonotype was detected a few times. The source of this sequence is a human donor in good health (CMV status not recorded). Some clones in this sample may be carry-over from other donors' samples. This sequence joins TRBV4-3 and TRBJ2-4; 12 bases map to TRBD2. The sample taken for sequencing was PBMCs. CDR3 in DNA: TGCGCCAGCAGCCGGACTAGCGGGATTAAAAACATTCAGTACTTC. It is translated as CASSRTSGIKNIQYF.